Reported below is one TCR beta chain. The data were taken from a study of blood T cell repertoires in COVID-19. In the study's own analysis: By means of reference gene primer amplification, nucleated cell counts were estimated. Clones were sequenced by immunoSEQ multiplex PCR, and TCRdb holds only the in-frame ones, with some missing. The DNA was the basis for D and trimming; V, J and clone size are from that table. The sample yields 100,000 to 150,000 clones, approximately 84% seen once. V lost 0 bases to trimming and J lost 4 bases; unmatched junction nucleotides: 6. The CDR3 has 16 amino acids. Germline CDR1 SGHKS, CDR2 YYEKEE (reference sequence).

The origin of this receptor is a woman aged 80 or over with acute or convalescent COVID-19. Sequencing was carried out using peripheral blood. The chain has TRBV5-5 and TRBJ2-5, with 10 bases aligning to TRBD2. CDR3 protein: CASSLEERGGGETQYF. In DNA form, the CDR3 reads TGTGCCAGCAGCTTGGAGGAGCGGGGGGGCGGAGAGACCCAGTACTTC.